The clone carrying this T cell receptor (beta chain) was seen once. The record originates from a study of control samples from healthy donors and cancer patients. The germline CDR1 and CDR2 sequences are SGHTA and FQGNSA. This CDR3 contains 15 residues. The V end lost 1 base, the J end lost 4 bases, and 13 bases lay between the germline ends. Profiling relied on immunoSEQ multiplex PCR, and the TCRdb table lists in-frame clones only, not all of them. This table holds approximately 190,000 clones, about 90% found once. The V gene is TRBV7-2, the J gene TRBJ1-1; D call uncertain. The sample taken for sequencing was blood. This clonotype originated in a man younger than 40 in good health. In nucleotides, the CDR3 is TGTGCCAGCAGCTTAGATGCGGGGTTTTTCACTGAAGCTTTCTTT. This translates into CASSLDAGFFTEAFF.